This TCR beta chain came from a study of cytotoxic CD8 clonotypes in ibrutinib-treated CLL. Sequencing was performed with immunoSEQ multiplex PCR; in TCRdb, only in-frame clones are kept and a portion is missing. The table has about 140,000 clones, approximately 77% seen once. The length of the CDR3 is 14 residues. The germline gives CDR1 KGHSH, CDR2 LQKENI. The V gene lost 3 bases and the J gene lost 3 bases, with 8 bases spanning the gap. V is TRBV18 and J is TRBJ1-4; possible D gene TRBD1, 5 bases. This sequence originates from a human donor with chronic lymphocytic leukemia. The input for sequencing was PBMCs, taken after 12 months of ibrutinib treatment. The CDR3 loop reads CASSPGVANEKLFF. CDR3 DNA sequence: TGTGCCAGCTCACCGGGGGTTGCTAATGAAAAACTGTTTTTT.